This TCR beta chain appears in the sequencing data of a study of T cell changes during pregnancy in multiple sclerosis. The germline V gene encodes CDR1 KGHSH and CDR2 LQKENI. Trimming removed 3 bases from V and 4 bases from J, with 19 bases in between. CDR3 length: 17 residues. The method was immunoSEQ multiplex PCR; TCRdb's version includes in-frame clones alone and lacks a portion of them. The profile shows roughly 47,000 clones, roughly 87% of them singletons. This clone was detected once. The source material was CD4+ T cells from peripheral blood mononuclear cells, sampled after pregnancy. The sequence came from a female donor with multiple sclerosis, enrolled in a pregnancy study. The rearrangement uses TRBV18 and TRBJ1-3, with a possible D match to TRBD1 (5 bases). The CDR3 DNA reads as TGTGCCAGCTCACCTCCGGACGGCAGGGAGGCGGGAAACACCATATATTTT. Residues: CASSPPDGREAGNTIYF.